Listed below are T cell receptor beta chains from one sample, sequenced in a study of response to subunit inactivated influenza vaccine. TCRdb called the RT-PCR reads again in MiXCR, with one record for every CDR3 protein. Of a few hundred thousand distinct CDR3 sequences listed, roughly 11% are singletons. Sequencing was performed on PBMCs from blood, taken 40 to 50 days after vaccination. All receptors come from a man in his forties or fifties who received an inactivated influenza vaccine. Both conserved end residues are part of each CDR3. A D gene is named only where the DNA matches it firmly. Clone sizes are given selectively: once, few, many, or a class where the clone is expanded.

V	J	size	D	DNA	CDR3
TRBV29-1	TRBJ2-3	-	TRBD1	TGCAGCGTCGGCAGGGGGCCAATTACGCAGTATTTT	CSVGRGPITQYF
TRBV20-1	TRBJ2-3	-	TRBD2	TGCAGTGCCCCACGGGGTAGCGGGGGGGCAGATACGCAGTATTTT	CSAPRGSGGADTQYF
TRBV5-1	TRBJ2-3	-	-	TGCGCCAGCAAGAGCGGCGCCACAGATACGCAGTATTTT	CASKSGATDTQYF
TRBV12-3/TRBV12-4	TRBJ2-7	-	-	TGTGCCAGCAGTTTATTCGGAGGCAAAATATCCACCTACGAGCAGTACTTC	CASSLFGGKISTYEQYF
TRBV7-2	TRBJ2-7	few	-	TGTGCCAGCAGCTTAGCGCGGAGTACCTACGAGCAGTACTTC	CASSLARSTYEQYF
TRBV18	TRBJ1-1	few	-	TGTGCCAGCTCATTCAGGGACGACGGTAACACTGAAGCTTTCTTT	CASSFRDDGNTEAFF
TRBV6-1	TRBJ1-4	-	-	TGTGCCAGCAGTGAAGCGGACCGATTTAGGGAAAAACTGTTTTTT	CASSEADRFREKLFF
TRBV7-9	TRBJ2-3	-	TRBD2	TGTGCCAGCAGCATGACTAGCGGGGAGGCAGATACGCAGTATTTT	CASSMTSGEADTQYF
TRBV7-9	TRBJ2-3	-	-	TGTGCCAGCAGCCTAGACGTTCGCTTCACAGATACGCAGTATTTT	CASSLDVRFTDTQYF
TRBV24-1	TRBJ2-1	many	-	TGTGCCACCAGTGATCCAGGGACGGATCAGCAGTTCTTC	CATSDPGTDQQFF
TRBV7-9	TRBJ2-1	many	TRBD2	TGTGCCACCGGACTAGCGGGGGTTGATGAGCAGTTCTTC	CATGLAGVDEQFF
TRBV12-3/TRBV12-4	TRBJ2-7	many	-	TGTGCCAGCAGTTTATCCACCTACGAGCAGTACTTC	CASSLSTYEQYF
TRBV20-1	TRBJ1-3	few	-	TGCAGTGTTACTACTTCTGGAAACACCATATATTTT	CSVTTSGNTIYF
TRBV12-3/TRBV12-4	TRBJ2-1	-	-	TGTGCCAGCAGTTTCGAGGCCGGCAGAAACAATGAGCAGTTCTTC	CASSFEAGRNNEQFF
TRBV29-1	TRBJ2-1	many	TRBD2	TGCAGCGTTGGAGCCAGACTAGCGGGGGCCAATGAGCAGTTCTTC	CSVGARLAGANEQFF
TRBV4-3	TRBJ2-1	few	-	TGCGCCAGCAGCCATGAGGGGGGGGATGAGCAGTTCTTC	CASSHEGGDEQFF
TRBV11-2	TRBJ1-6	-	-	TGTGCCAGCAGCTTAGTTGGAGGTATCGGCTCCTATAATTCACCCCTCCACTTT	CASSLVGGIGSYNSPLHF
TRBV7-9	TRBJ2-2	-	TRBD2	TGTGCCAGCAGCCCAACTAGCGGGAGGTCCGGGGAGCTGTTTTTT	CASSPTSGRSGELFF
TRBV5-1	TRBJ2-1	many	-	TGCGCCAGCAGCTTGGTGCCTCATGAGCAGTTCTTC	CASSLVPHEQFF
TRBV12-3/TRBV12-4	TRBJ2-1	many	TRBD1	TGTGCCAGCAGTAACAGGGGACCCTACAATGAGCAGTTCTTC	CASSNRGPYNEQFF
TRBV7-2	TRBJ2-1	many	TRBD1	TGTGCCAGCAGCTACGGGACAGGGGATGAGCAGTTCTTC	CASSYGTGDEQFF
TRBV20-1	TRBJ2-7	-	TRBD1	TGCAGTGCTAGCGGGACAGGGCGTACCTACGAGCAGTACTTC	CSASGTGRTYEQYF
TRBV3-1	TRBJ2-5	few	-	TGTGCCAGCAGCTCAATCCGTGACCTCGGTGCAGAGACCCAGTACTTC	CASSSIRDLGAETQYF
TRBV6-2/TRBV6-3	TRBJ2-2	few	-	TGTGCCAGCAGTCGTGCGGGCCGTAAGACCGGGGAGCTGTTTTTT	CASSRAGRKTGELFF
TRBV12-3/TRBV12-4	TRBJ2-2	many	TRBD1	TGTGCCAGCAGCTTATACCCGGGACAGAGGACCGGGGAGCTGTTTTTT	CASSLYPGQRTGELFF
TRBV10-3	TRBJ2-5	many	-	TGTGCCATCAGTGAGTCCCGTGTGGGGGAAGAGACCCAGTACTTC	CAISESRVGEETQYF
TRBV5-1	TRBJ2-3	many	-	TGCGCCAGCAGAAGAGTGGCTCCGACAGATACGCAGTATTTT	CASRRVAPTDTQYF
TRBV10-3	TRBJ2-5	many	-	TGTGCCACCTCCCGGGGAGTTCAAGAGACCCAGTACTTC	CATSRGVQETQYF
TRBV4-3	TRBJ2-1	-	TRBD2	TGCGCCAGCAGCCAACTAGCGGGAGGATGGGGGAATGAGCAGTTCTTC	CASSQLAGGWGNEQFF
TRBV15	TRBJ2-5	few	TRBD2	TGTGCCACCAGCAGAGAACTAGCGGCCCAAGAGACCCAGTACTTC	CATSRELAAQETQYF
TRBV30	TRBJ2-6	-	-	TGTGCCTGGAGTGGAGACTCTGGGGCCAACGTCCTGACTTTC	CAWSGDSGANVLTF
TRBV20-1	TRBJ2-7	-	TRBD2	TGCAGTGCTCCCGGGGGGGGGCGCTCCCGCGAGCAGTACTTC	CSAPGGGRSREQYF
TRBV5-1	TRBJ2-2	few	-	TGCGCCAGCAGCTTGGAGGTTAGCGGGAACACCGGGGAGCTGTTTTTT	CASSLEVSGNTGELFF
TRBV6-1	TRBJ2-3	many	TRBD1	TGTGCCAGCAGTCCCGGACAGGGTCGAGATACGCAGTATTTT	CASSPGQGRDTQYF
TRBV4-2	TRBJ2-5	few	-	TGTGCCAGCAGCCAAGATGGATTTGCCGGACAAGAGACCCAGTACTTC	CASSQDGFAGQETQYF